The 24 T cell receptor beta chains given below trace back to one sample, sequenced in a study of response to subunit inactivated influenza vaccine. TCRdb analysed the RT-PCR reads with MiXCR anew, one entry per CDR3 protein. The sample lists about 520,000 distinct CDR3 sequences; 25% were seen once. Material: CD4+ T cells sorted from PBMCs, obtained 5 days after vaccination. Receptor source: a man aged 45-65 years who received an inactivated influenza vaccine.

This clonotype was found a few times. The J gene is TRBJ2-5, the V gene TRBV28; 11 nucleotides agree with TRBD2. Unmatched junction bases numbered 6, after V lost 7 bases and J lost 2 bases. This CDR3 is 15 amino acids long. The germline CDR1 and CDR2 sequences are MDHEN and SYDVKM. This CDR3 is CASTLPSGRQETQYF. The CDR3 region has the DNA TGTGCCAGCACCCTTCCTAGCGGGAGGCAAGAGACCCAGTACTTC.

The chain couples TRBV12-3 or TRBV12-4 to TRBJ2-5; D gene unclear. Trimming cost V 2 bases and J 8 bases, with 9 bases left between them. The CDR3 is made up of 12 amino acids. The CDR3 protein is CASSLNAVTQYF. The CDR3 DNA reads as TGTGCCAGCAGTTTAAATGCGGTTACCCAGTACTTC.

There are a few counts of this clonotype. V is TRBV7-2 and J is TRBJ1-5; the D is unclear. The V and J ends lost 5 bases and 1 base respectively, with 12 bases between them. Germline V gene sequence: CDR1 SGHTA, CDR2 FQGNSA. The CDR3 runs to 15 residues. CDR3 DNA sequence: TGTGCCAGCAGCAGGGAGAGTAGGAGCAATCAGCCCCAGCATTTT. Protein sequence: CASSRESRSNQPQHF.

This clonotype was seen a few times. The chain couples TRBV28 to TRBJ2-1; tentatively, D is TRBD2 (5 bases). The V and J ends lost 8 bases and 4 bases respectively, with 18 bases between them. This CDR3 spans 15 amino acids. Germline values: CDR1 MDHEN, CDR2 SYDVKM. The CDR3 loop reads CASGKSGGGYNEQFF. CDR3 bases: TGTGCCAGCGGAAAGAGCGGCGGCGGGTACAATGAGCAGTTCTTC. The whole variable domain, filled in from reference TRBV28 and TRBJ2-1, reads DVKVTQSSRYLVKRTGEKVFLECVQDMDHENMFWYRQDPGLGLRLIYFSYDVKMKEKGDIPEGYSVSREKKERFSLILESASTNQTSMYLCASGKSGGGYNEQFFGPGTRLTVL.

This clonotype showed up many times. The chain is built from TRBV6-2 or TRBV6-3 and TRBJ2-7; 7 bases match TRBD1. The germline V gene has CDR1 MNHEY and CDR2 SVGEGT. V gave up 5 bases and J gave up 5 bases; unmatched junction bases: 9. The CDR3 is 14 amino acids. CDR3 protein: CASSNRQGRDEQYF. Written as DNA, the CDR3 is TGTGCCAGCAGTAACCGACAGGGACGGGACGAGCAGTACTTC.

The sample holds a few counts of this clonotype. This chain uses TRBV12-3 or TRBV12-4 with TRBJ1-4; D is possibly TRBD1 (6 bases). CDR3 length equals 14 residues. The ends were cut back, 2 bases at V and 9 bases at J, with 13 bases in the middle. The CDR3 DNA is TGTGCCAGCAGTTTAAGTGGGGGGGCCCAAAAACTGTTTTTT. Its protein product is CASSLSGGAQKLFF.

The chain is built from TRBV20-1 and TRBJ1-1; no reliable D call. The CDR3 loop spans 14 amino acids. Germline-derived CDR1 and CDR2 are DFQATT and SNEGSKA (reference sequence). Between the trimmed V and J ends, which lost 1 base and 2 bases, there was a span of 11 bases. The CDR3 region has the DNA TGCAGTGCTAGAGGTTGGCAGAGAAACACTGAAGCTTTCTTT. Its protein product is CSARGWQRNTEAFF.

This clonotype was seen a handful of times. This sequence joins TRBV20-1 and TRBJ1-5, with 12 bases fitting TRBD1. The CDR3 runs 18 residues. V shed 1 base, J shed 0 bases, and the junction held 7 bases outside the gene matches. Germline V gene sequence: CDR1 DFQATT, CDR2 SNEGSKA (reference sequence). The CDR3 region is CSARGTGQGAYSNQPQHF. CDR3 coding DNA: TGCAGTGCTAGAGGGACGGGACAGGGGGCTTATAGCAATCAGCCCCAGCATTTT.

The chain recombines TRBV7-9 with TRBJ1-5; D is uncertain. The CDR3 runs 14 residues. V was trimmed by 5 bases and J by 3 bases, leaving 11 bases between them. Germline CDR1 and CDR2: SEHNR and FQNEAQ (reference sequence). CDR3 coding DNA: TGTGCCAGCAGCCCTCCCGGGCCCAATCAGCCCCAGCATTTT. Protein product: CASSPPGPNQPQHF.

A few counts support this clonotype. Here the CDR3 DNA reads TGTGCCAGCTCACCCCGGGACGGTTCCTACGAGCAGTACTTC. It yields the protein CASSPRDGSYEQYF. V and J are TRBV18 and TRBJ2-7; either TRBD1 or TRBD2 may supply D (5 bases each). V lost 3 bases and J 1 base, leaving 10 bases between the germline ends. The CDR3 runs to 14 residues. From germline, CDR1 is KGHSH and CDR2 LQKENI.

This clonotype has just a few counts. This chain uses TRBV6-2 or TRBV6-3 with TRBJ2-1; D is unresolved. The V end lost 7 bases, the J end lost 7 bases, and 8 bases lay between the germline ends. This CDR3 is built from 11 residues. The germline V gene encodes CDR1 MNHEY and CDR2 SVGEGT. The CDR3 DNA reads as TGTGCCAGCACCGATGTAAATGAGCAGTTCTTC. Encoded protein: CASTDVNEQFF.

As DNA, the CDR3 is TGCGCCAGCAGCTTGCGCAGTTTTGGGCGGTACGGCGAGCAGTACTTC. Translation gives CASSLRSFGRYGEQYF. This chain connects TRBV5-1 to TRBJ2-7; D uncertain. The CDR3 is made up of 16 amino acids. The germline gives CDR1 SGHRS, CDR2 YFSETQ. V lost 1 base and J lost 6, with 20 bases in between.

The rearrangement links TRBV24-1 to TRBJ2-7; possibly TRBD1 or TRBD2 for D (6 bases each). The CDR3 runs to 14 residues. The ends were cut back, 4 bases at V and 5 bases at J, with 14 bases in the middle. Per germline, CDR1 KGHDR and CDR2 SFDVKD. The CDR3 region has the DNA TGTGCCACCAGTGACCCCGCCGGGGGCCACGAGCAGTACTTC. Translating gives CATSDPAGGHEQYF.

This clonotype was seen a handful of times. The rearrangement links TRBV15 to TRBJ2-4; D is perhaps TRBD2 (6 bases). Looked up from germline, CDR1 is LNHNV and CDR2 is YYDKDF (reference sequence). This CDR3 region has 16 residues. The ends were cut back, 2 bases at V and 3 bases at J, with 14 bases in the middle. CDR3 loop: CATSRPSVMDKNIQYF. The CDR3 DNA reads TGTGCCACCAGCAGACCTAGCGTGATGGACAAAAACATTCAGTACTTC. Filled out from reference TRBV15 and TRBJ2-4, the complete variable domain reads DAMVIQNPRYQVTQFGKPVTLSCSQTLNHNVMYWYQQKSSQAPKLLFHYYDKDFNNEADTPDNFQSRRPNTSFCFLDIRSPGLGDTAMYLCATSRPSVMDKNIQYFGAGTRLSVL.

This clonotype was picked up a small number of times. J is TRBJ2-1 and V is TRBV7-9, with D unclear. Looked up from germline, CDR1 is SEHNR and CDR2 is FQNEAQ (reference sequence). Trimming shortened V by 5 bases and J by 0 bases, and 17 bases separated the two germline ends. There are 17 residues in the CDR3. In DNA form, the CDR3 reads TGTGCCAGCAGCGGCGGTGATGGGCGAAACTCCTACAATGAGCAGTTCTTC. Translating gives CASSGGDGRNSYNEQFF.

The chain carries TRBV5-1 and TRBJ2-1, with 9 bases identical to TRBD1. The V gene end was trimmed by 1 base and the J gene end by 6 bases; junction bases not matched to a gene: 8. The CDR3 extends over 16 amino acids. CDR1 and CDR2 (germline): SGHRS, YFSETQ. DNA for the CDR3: TGCGCCAGCAGCTTGACTGCGACAGGGGGTGTCAATGAGCAGTTCTTC. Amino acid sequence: CASSLTATGGVNEQFF.

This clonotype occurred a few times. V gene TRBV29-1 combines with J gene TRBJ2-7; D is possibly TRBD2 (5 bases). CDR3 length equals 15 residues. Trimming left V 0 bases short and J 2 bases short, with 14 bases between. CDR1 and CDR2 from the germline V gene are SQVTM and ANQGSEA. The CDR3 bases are TGCAGCGTTGAAGACCCATTCGGGAACACCTACGAGCAGTACTTC. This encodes CSVEDPFGNTYEQYF.

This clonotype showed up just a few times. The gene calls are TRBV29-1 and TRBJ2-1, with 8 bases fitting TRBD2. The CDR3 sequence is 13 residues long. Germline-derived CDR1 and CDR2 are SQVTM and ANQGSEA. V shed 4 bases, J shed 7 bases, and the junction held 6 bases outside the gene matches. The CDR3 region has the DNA TGCAGCGTTGTAGGACTAGCTTGGAATGAGCAGTTCTTC. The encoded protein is CSVVGLAWNEQFF.

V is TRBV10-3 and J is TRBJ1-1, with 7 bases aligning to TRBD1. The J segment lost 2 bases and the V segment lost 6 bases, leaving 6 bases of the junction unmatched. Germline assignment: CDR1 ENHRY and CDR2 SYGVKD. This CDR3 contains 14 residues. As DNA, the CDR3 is TGTGCCATCAGAAGACAGGGCGATAACACTGAAGCTTTCTTT. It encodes CAIRRQGDNTEAFF.

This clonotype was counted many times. CDR3 sequence: CASSPDKKLFF. In DNA form, the CDR3 reads TGTGCCAGCAGTCCAGACAAAAAACTGTTTTTT. The chain joins TRBV12-3 or TRBV12-4 to TRBJ1-4; D not resolved. The V gene lost 5 bases and the J gene lost 9 bases, with 7 bases spanning the gap. This CDR3 is built from 11 residues.

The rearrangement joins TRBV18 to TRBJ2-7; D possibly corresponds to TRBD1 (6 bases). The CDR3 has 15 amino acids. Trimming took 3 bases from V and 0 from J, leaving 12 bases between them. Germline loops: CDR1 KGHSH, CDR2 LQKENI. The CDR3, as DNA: TGTGCCAGCTCACCGGGCGGACAGAGCTCCTACGAGCAGTACTTC. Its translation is CASSPGGQSSYEQYF.

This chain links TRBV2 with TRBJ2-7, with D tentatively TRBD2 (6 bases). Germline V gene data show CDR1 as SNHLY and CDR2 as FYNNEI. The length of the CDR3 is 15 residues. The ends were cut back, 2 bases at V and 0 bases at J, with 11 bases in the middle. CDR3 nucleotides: TGTGCCAGCAGTGAAAGAGACGGGGGCTCCTACGAGCAGTACTTC. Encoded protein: CASSERDGGSYEQYF.

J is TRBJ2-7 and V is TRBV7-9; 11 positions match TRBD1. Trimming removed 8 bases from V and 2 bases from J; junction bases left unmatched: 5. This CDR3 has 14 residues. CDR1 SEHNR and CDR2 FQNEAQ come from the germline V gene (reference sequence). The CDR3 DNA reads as TGTGCCAGCGATGAGGGACAGGGGGCCTACGAGCAGTACTTC. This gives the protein CASDEGQGAYEQYF.

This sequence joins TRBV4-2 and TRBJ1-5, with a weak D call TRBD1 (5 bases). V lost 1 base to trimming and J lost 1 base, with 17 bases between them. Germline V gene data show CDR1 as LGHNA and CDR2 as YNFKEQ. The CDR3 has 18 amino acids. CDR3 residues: CASSQGVWGGRSNQPQHF. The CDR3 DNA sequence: TGTGCCAGCAGCCAAGGAGTCTGGGGCGGCAGGAGCAATCAGCCCCAGCATTTT.